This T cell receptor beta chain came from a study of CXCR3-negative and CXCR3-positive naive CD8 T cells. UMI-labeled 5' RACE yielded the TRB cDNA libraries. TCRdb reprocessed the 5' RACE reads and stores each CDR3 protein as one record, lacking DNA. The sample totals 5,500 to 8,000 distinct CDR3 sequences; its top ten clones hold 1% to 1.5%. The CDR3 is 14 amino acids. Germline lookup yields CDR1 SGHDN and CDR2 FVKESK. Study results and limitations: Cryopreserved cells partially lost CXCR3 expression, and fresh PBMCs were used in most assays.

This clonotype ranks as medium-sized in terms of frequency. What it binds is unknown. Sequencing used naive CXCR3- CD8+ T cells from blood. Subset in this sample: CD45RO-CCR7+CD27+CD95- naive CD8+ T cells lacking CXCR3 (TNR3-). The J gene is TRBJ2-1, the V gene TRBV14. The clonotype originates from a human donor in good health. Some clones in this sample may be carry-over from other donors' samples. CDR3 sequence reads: CASSQDLTPNEQFF. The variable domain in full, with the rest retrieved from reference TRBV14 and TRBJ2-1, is EAGVTQFPSHSVIEKGQTVTLRCDPISGHDNLYWYRRVMGKEIKFLLHFVKESKQDESGMPNNRFLAERTGGTYSTLKVQPAELEDSGVYFCASSQDLTPNEQFFGPGTRLTVL.